The clone carrying this T cell receptor beta chain was seen a handful of times. Germline-derived CDR1 and CDR2 are MNHEY and SMNVEV (reference sequence). The CDR3 is made up of 15 amino acids. Trimming left V 6 bases short and J 6 bases short, with 15 bases between. Repertoires were generated with immunoSEQ multiplex PCR, while TCRdb's copy carries only in-frame clones and drops some. The sample gives around 300,000 clones, 86% of which show up once; 3% is in the top ten. These data belong to a study of blood T cell repertoires in COVID-19. The wider study: COVID-19 samples, acute and convalescent, were from the United States, Italy and Spain.

The sequenced sample was peripheral blood. The V and J genes are TRBV27 and TRBJ1-6; no reliable D call. The sequence derives from a woman aged 30 to 39 with active or convalescent COVID-19. CDR3 protein: CASSPRGGSNSPLHF. The CDR3 coding sequence is TGTGCCAGCAGCCCCCGGGGAGGGAGTAATTCACCCCTCCACTTT.